This entry lists 8 T cell receptor beta chains sequenced from one sample in a study of blood T cell repertoires in COVID-19. TCRdb keeps only in-frame clones here, not all; method: immunoSEQ multiplex PCR. The table lists 110,000 or so clones, 75% to 90% of them singletons. Sequencing was carried out using peripheral blood. The receptors shown here come from a woman aged 60-70 years with COVID-19, enrolled during active disease.

In DNA form, the CDR3 reads TGCGCCAGCAGCTTGTGGCTAGCGGGGGGCCAAGAGACCCAGTACTTC. It encodes CASSLWLAGGQETQYF. This chain connects TRBV5-1 to TRBJ2-5; TRBD2 agrees at 11 bases. Per the germline V gene, CDR1 is SGHRS and CDR2 is YFSETQ. This CDR3 contains 16 residues. With V trimmed by 1 base and J by 1 base, 3 bases remained unmatched.

The chain carries TRBV28 and TRBJ1-2; D is unclear. The ends were cut back, 8 bases at V and 4 bases at J, with 17 bases in the middle. Per germline, CDR1 MDHEN and CDR2 SYDVKM. The CDR3 length is 14 residues. This CDR3 reads CASASNEGPYGYTF. The CDR3 coding sequence is TGTGCCAGCGCCTCAAACGAGGGCCCCTATGGCTACACCTTC.

This clone was counted a few times. This chain uses TRBV7-2 with TRBJ1-2; TRBD1 matches at 7 bases. The CDR3 length is 16 residues. From germline, CDR1 is SGHTA and CDR2 FQGNSA. Trimming took 5 bases from V and 5 from J; bases not matched to a gene: 14. DNA of the CDR3: TGTGCCAGCAGCGGCAAGGCTCCGACAGGGAAATATGGCTACACCTTC. Translation: CASSGKAPTGKYGYTF.

The V and J genes are TRBV29-1 and TRBJ1-1; 9 bases fit TRBD1. CDR3 length: 17 residues. The V gene end was trimmed by 3 bases and the J gene end by 0 bases; junction bases not matched to a gene: 11. From germline, CDR1 is SQVTM and CDR2 ANQGSEA. CDR3 sequence (DNA): TGCAGCGTTGACCCTCGACAGGGGGACAATTTGAACACTGAAGCTTTCTTT. Amino acids: CSVDPRQGDNLNTEAFF.

CDR3 in amino acids: CASSEVGGRGQETQYF. CDR3 sequence (DNA): TGTGCCAGCAGTGAAGTCGGGGGGCGAGGACAAGAGACCCAGTACTTC. The V gene is TRBV2, the J gene TRBJ2-5; D is perhaps TRBD2 (7 bases). In germline, CDR1 is SNHLY, CDR2 FYNNEI. With 1 base removed from V and 2 bases from J, the gap between germline ends came to 14 bases. The CDR3 has 16 residues.

This chain connects TRBV27 to TRBJ1-6, with TRBD1 as a possible D gene (5 bases). V was pared by 3 bases and J by 5 bases, with 20 bases between. Germline-derived CDR1 and CDR2 are MNHEY and SMNVEV (reference sequence). The CDR3 extends over 18 amino acids. The CDR3 here is CASSLFVGRGRHNSPLHF. The CDR3 region has the DNA TGTGCCAGCAGTTTGTTTGTAGGGAGGGGCAGGCATAATTCACCCCTCCACTTT.

V gene TRBV12-3 or TRBV12-4 combines with J gene TRBJ1-2; the D is unclear. V lost 4 bases to trimming and J lost 8 bases, with 8 bases between them. CDR3 length: 11 residues. CDR3 DNA: TGTGCCAGCAGTTACCGGGGAGGCTACACCTTC. It is translated as CASSYRGGYTF.

This clone was detected a few times. DNA for the CDR3: TGTGCCAGCAGTGCCCAGGGTCAAGAGACCCAGTACTTC. Translating it yields CASSAQGQETQYF. The chain employs TRBV2 and TRBJ2-5; maybe TRBD1 (5 bases). Trimming removed 4 bases at V and 2 bases at J, with 8 bases between. There are 13 residues in the CDR3. Germline V gene data show CDR1 as SNHLY and CDR2 as FYNNEI.